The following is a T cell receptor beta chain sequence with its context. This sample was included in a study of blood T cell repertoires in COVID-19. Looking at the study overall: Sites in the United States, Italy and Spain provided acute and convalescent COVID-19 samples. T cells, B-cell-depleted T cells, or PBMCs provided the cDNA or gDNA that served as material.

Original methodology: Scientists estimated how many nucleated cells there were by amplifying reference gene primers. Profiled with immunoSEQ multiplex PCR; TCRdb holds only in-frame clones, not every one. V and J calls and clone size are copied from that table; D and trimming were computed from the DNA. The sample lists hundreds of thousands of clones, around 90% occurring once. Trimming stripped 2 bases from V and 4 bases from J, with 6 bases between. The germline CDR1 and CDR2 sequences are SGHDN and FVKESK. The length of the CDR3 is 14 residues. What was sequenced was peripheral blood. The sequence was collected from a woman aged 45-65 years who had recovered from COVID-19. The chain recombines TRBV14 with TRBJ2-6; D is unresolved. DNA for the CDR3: TGTGCCAGCAGCCAATCTTTGGGGGCCAACGTCCTGACTTTC. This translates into CASSQSLGANVLTF.